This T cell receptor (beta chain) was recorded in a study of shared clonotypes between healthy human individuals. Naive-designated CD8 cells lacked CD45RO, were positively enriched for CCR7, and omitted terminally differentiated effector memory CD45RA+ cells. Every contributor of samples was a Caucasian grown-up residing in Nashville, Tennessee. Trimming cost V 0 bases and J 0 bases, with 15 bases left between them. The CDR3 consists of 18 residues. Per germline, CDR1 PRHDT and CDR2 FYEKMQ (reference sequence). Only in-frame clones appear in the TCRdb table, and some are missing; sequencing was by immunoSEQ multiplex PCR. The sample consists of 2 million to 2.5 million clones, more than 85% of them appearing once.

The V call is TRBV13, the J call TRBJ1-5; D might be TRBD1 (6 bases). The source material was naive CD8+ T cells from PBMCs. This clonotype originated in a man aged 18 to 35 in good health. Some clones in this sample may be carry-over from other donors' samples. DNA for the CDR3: TGTGCCAGCAGCTTAGGGGCAGGGGTTCCAATTAGCAATCAGCCCCAGCATTTT. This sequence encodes CASSLGAGVPISNQPQHF.